Below, 15 T cell receptor beta chains from the same sample are listed, as sequenced in a study of T cells after yellow fever vaccination. One entry per CDR3 protein, called by TCRdb with MiXCR from the 5' RACE reads. Among 340,000 or so distinct CDR3 sequences listed, roughly an eighth were seen once. Sequenced material: CD4+ T cells sorted from PBMCs, taken 15 days after the yellow fever booster vaccination. All receptors derive from a man aged 18-30 years who received the YFV17D yellow fever vaccine.

This clonotype occurred a few times. The chain carries TRBV6-2 or TRBV6-3 and TRBJ2-3, with no clear D. Trimming removed 6 bases from V and 0 bases from J, with 16 bases in between. Germline values: CDR1 MNHEY, CDR2 SVGEGT. This CDR3 has 16 residues. CDR3 sequence: CASSPRGRLSTDTQYF. The CDR3 DNA reads TGTGCCAGCAGCCCCCGTGGCCGCCTGAGCACAGATACGCAGTATTTT.

In DNA form, the CDR3 reads TGCGCCAGCAGCCTTACGACAGCGGTGGACACTGAAGCTTTCTTT. Its translation: CASSLTTAVDTEAFF. The gene calls are TRBV5-1 and TRBJ1-1; D is possibly TRBD1 (5 bases). Between the trimmed V and J ends, which lost 4 bases and 3 bases, there was a span of 16 bases. This CDR3 comprises 15 residues. Per the germline V gene, CDR1 is SGHRS and CDR2 is YFSETQ.

The genes are TRBV5-1 and TRBJ2-3; no definite D call. V lost 4 bases, J lost 2 bases, and 11 bases lay in between. CDR3 length: 14 amino acids. Germline lookup yields CDR1 SGHRS and CDR2 YFSETQ. In DNA, the CDR3 is TGCGCCAGCAGCCTGGCGGCTCACACAGATACGCAGTATTTT. Its protein is CASSLAAHTDTQYF.

V usage is TRBV12-3 or TRBV12-4 and J usage is TRBJ2-3; 10 nucleotides align to TRBD2. The CDR3 spans 15 residues. J gave up 5 bases and V 7 bases, and 9 bases lay outside the gene matches. This chain's CDR3 is CASNLVAGGGDTQYF. CDR3 nucleotide sequence: TGTGCCAGCAACCTAGTAGCGGGGGGCGGAGATACGCAGTATTTT.

This clonotype was seen ten or more times. In DNA form, the CDR3 reads TGCGCCAGCAGCTTCGGCGGGGGCCCGAACACCGGGGAGCTGTTTTTT. Translation gives CASSFGGGPNTGELFF. V usage is TRBV5-1 and J usage is TRBJ2-2; tentative D call: TRBD2 (7 bases). There are 16 residues in the CDR3. CDR1 is SGHRS, CDR2 YFSETQ, per germline. V lost 2 bases and J 0 bases, leaving 11 bases between the germline ends. The whole variable domain, remainder taken from reference TRBV5-1 and TRBJ2-2, is KAGVTQTPRYLIKTRGQQVTLSCSPISGHRSVSWYQQTPGQGLQFLFEYFSETQRNKGNFPGRFSGRQFSNSRSEMNVSTLELGDSALYLCASSFGGGPNTGELFFGEGSRLTVL.

The genes are TRBV6-1 and TRBJ2-7; D not resolved. Germline CDR1 reads MNHNS; CDR2 reads SASEGT. The CDR3 loop spans 14 amino acids. Trimming took 5 bases from V and 4 from J, leaving 15 bases between them. CDR3 residues: CASSFPTLPYEQYV. The DNA of the CDR3 is TGTGCCAGCAGTTTTCCGACACTACCTTACGAGCAGTACGTC.

This clonotype came up a few times. The chain recombines TRBV6-5 with TRBJ2-1; 12 bases line up with TRBD1. Germline lookup yields CDR1 MNHEY and CDR2 SVGAGI. This CDR3 region has 16 residues. V shed 6 bases and J 5 bases; nucleotides not matched to a gene: 8. CDR3 nucleotides: TGTGCCAGCAGCCCGGGACAGGGGGCGAGACACAATGAGCAGTTCTTC. Translating it yields CASSPGQGARHNEQFF.

This clonotype was counted ten times or more. The V and J genes are TRBV5-1 and TRBJ1-2; D unresolved. The germline CDR1 and CDR2 sequences are SGHRS and YFSETQ. The length of the CDR3 is 14 residues. With 3 bases removed from V and 3 bases from J, the gap between germline ends came to 12 bases. The CDR3 DNA sequence: TGCGCCAGCAGCTACCCCGCCGGGGACTATGGCTACACCTTC. Its protein product is CASSYPAGDYGYTF.

This clonotype was picked up a small number of times. The chain employs TRBV4-1 and TRBJ1-2; weak D call: TRBD1 (6 bases). V was cut by 6 bases and J by 3 bases, with 11 bases left in between. The CDR3 extends over 13 amino acids. Germline CDR1 reads MGHRA; CDR2 reads YSYEKL. CDR3 sequence: CASRLTGDYGYTF. DNA of the CDR3: TGCGCCAGCAGACTGACAGGAGACTATGGCTACACCTTC.

This clonotype was seen at least ten times. V is TRBV23-1 and J is TRBJ2-7; no clear D. TRBV23-1 falls under the ORF class, with uncertain function. The V and J ends lost 0 bases and 5 bases respectively, with 17 bases between them. CDR3 size: 16 residues. The CDR3 DNA reads as TGCGCCAGCAGTCAATCGAGGACCCTAAAGCGACACGAGCAGTACTTC. It is translated as CASSQSRTLKRHEQYF.

Only a few counts were recorded for this clonotype. The chain joins TRBV20-1 to TRBJ2-2; D is unresolved. This CDR3 is built from 13 residues. The V end was cut by 3 bases, the J end by 6 bases, with 11 bases between. Germline V gene sequence: CDR1 DFQATT, CDR2 SNEGSKA (reference sequence). This CDR3 is CSASPFQAGELFF. The CDR3 nucleotides are TGCAGTGCTAGTCCTTTTCAGGCCGGGGAGCTGTTTTTT.

This clonotype was seen many times. The CDR3 DNA reads as TGTGCCAGCAACGCCGGGGGGTGGGCACCGCCATTCTACGAGCAGTACGTC. It encodes CASNAGGWAPPFYEQYV. This chain joins TRBV28 and TRBJ2-7; 7 bases are shared with TRBD2. Per the germline V gene, CDR1 is MDHEN and CDR2 is SYDVKM. V shed 7 bases, J shed 3 bases, and the junction held 18 bases outside the gene matches. CDR3 length: 17 residues.

This clonotype occurred a few times. The chain joins TRBV6-5 to TRBJ1-6; weak D call: TRBD1 (5 bases). V lost 4 bases and J lost 6, with 10 bases in between. CDR3 size: 14 residues. The germline gives CDR1 MNHEY, CDR2 SVGAGI. This chain's CDR3 is CASSWDVGNSPLHF. CDR3 sequence (DNA): TGTGCCAGCAGTTGGGACGTAGGTAATTCACCCCTCCACTTT.

The chain employs TRBV7-9 and TRBJ1-1; D is unclear. The CDR3 has 15 amino acids. Germline assignment: CDR1 SEHNR and CDR2 FQNEAQ (reference sequence). V lost 0 bases, J lost 4 bases, and 12 bases lay in between. The CDR3 sequence is CASSLAPDPGTEAFF. The CDR3 DNA follows: TGTGCCAGCAGCTTAGCTCCCGACCCGGGCACTGAAGCTTTCTTT.

V usage is TRBV10-1 and J usage is TRBJ1-3, with D possibly matching TRBD1 (5 bases). Deletions cut 3 bases from V and 2 bases from J, with 17 bases between. The CDR3 has 17 amino acids. Germline values: CDR1 WNHNN, CDR2 SYGVQD (reference sequence). CDR3 in DNA: TGCGCCAGCAGTGAACATCGTCCAGGGAAAACTGGAAACACCATATATTTT. This codes for CASSEHRPGKTGNTIYF.